These T cell receptor beta chains were read from a single sample in a study of T cells in tuberculosis. Produced via immunoSEQ multiplex PCR; TCRdb's table is partial and in-frame only. The sample includes about 36,000 clones, approximately 93% seen only once; the top ten take 6% to 7.5%. Sequences were obtained from PBMCs. The receptors here all came from a donor between 10 and 35 years old with latent tuberculosis or without tuberculosis infection. Each CDR3 is given with its conserved first and last residue. Fields, in order: clone size, V gene, CDR3 protein. Rows may omit the clone size; those that give it use once, few, many or a size class.

>NA|TRBV7-8
CASSFQGQVLDTQYF
>once|TRBV6-5
CASSLTGSNEQFF
>NA|TRBV2
CASSDRGPEGNQPQHF
>NA|TRBV19
CASSGTYSYEQYF
>NA|TRBV18
CASSPKVQRSSGNTIYF
>NA|TRBV5-6
CASSTGTLTQYF
>NA|TRBV9
CASSVASGFGSPLHF
>NA|TRBV6-5
CASSYGEDYGYTF
>NA|TRBV18
CASSPSLQGNYGYTF
>NA|TRBV4-3
CASSQDVISAYNSPLHF
>NA|TRBV19
CASRGRGNTEAFF
>NA|TRBV5-6
CASSLRRQRRASEQYF
>NA|TRBV27
CASTRVARGNTGELFF
>NA|TRBV10-2
CASSEGGIGGYTF
>NA|TRBV9
CASSVATGQGIGDTQYF
>NA|TRBV7-2
CASSLTRGMKGYTF
>NA|TRBV29-1
CSVAGQGTAIGYTF
>NA|TRBV4-2
CASSQVLAGEQFF
>NA|TRBV5-6
CASSLRVGTEAFF
>few|TRBV25-1
CASTPPSGRDEQYF
>NA|TRBV4-2
CASSPLRGGEHQPQHF
>NA|TRBV9
CASSPTSGTGYNNEQFF
>NA|TRBV7-2
CASSHSVLLAPEGYEQYF
>NA|TRBV25-1
CASSESKARGLSYNEQFF
>NA|TRBV7-3
CASSLDSSGSYGYTF
>NA|TRBV4-1
CASSQEAGTATDTQYF
>NA|TRBV19
CASSIGQLNTEAFF
>NA|TRBV14
CASSQDLDNEQFF
>NA|TRBV29-1
CSVTGNAVEAFF
>NA|TRBV5-1
CASSFGSQLSYGYTF
>NA|TRBV10-2
CASSDWDRVDVEQYF
>NA|TRBV5-1
CASSYRRPGELFF
>NA|TRBV14
CASSQRYRTEAFF
>once|TRBV9
CASSAQTGTKSSGANVLTF
>NA|TRBV15
CATSHGGGQVSYGYTF
>NA|TRBV30
CAWSGTDPLAF
>NA|TRBV30
CAWSSLWGQDNSPLHF
>NA|TRBV7-2
CASSPSGQGVGQPQHF
>NA|TRBV6-5
CASSRTGGTGNTIYF
>NA|TRBV5-1
CASSLEGFDGYTF